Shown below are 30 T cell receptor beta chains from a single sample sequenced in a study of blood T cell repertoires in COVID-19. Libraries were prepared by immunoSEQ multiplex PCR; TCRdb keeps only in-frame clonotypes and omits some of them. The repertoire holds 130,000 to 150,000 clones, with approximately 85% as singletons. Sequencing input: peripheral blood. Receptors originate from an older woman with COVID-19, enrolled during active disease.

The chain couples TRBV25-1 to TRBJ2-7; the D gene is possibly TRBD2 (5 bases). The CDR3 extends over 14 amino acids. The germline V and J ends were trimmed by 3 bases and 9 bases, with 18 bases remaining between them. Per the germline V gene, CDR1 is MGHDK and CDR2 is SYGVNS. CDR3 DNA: TGTGCCAGCAGTGAGCACCCCCGATACGGAGGGCAGTACTTC. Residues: CASSEHPRYGGQYF.

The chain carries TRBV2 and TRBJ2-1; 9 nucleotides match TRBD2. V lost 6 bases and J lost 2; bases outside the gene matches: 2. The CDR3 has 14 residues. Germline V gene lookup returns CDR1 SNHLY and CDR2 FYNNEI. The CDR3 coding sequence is TGTGCCAGCAGACTAGCGGGCCCCTACAATGAGCAGTTCTTC. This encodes CASRLAGPYNEQFF.

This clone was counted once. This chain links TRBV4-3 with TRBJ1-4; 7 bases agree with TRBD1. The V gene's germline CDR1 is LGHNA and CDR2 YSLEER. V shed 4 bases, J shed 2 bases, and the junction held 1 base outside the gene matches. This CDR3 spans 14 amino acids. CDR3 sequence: CASSLGGTNEKLFF. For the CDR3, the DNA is TGCGCCAGCAGCCTAGGGGGCACTAATGAAAAACTGTTTTTT.

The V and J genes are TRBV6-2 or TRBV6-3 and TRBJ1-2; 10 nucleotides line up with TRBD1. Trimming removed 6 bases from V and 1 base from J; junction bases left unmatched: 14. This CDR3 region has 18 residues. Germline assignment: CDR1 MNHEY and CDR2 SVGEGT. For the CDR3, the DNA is TGTGCCAGCAGCCTCTTCCTGGGACAGGGGATCCTTAACTATGGCTACACCTTC. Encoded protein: CASSLFLGQGILNYGYTF.

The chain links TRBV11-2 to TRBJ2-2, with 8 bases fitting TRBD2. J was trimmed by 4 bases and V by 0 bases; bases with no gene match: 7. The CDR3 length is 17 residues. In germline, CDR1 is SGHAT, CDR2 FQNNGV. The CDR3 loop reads CASSLEHGGGGTGELFF. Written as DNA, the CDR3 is TGTGCCAGCAGCTTAGAGCACGGGGGGGGCGGCACCGGGGAGCTGTTTTTT.

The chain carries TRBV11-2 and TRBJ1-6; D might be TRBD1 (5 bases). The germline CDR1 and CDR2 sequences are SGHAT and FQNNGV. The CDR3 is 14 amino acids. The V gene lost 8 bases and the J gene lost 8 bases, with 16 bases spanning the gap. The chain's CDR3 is CASAGQGDYSPLHF. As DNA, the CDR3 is TGTGCCAGCGCGGGGCAGGGAGATTATTCACCCCTCCACTTT.

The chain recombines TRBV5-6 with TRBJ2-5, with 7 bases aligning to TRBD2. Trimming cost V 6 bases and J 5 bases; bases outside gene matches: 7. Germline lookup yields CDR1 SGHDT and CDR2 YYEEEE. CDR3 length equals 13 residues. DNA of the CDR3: TGTGCCAGCAACAAGGGACTAACGGAGACCCAGTACTTC. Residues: CASNKGLTETQYF.

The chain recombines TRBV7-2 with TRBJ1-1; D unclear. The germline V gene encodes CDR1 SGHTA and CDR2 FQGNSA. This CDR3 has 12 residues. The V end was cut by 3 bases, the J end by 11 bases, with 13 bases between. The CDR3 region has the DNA TGTGCCAGCAGCTTCGGGGTCCAGAGGGCTTTCTTT. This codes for CASSFGVQRAFF.

The CDR3 spells CASSGGALRNEQFF. DNA for the CDR3: TGTGCCAGCAGTGGGGGGGCTCTGCGGAATGAGCAGTTCTTC. The V and J genes are TRBV27 and TRBJ2-1; TRBD2 might be the D (7 bases). Germline CDR1 and CDR2: MNHEY and SMNVEV (reference sequence). Trimming left V 5 bases short and J 7 bases short, with 15 bases between. The CDR3 runs 14 residues.

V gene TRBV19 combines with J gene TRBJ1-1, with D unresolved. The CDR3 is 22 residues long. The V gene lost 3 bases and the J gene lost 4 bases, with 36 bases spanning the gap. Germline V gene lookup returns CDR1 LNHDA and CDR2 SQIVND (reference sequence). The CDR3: CASSIAPGMAVVGRSGSTEAFF. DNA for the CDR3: TGTGCCAGTAGTATCGCCCCCGGTATGGCGGTTGTTGGGCGGAGTGGGAGCACTGAAGCTTTCTTT.

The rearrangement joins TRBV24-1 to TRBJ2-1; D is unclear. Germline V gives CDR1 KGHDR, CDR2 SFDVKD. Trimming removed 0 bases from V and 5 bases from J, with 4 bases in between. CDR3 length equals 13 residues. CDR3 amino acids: CATSDLRDNEQFF. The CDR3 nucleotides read TGTGCCACCAGTGATTTGCGGGACAATGAGCAGTTCTTC.

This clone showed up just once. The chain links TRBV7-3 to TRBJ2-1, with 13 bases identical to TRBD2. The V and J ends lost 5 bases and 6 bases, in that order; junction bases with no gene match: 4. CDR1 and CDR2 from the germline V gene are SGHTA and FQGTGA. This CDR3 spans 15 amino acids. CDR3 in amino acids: CASSRTSGGANEQFF. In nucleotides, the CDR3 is TGTGCCAGCAGCCGAACTAGCGGGGGGGCCAATGAGCAGTTCTTC.

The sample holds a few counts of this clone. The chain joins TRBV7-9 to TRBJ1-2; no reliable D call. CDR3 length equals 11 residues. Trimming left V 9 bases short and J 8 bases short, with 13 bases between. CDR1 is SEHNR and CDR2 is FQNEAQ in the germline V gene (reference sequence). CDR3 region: CARDGEDGYTF. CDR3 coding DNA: TGTGCCAGAGACGGGGAGGACGGCTACACCTTC. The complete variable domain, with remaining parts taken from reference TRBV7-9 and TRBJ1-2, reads DTGVSQNPRHKITKRGQNVTFRCDPISEHNRLYWYRQTLGQGPEFLTYFQNEAQLEKSRLLSDRFSAERPKGSFSTLEIQRTEQGDSAMYLCARDGEDGYTFGSGTRLTVV.

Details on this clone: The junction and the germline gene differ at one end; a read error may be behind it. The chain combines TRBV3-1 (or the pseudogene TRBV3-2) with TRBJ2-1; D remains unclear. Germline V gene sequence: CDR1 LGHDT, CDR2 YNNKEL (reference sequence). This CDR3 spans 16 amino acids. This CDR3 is CASSQVGYRPYSEQFF. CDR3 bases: TGTGCCAGCAGCCAAGTAGGCTACCGGCCCTACAGTGAGCAGTTCTTC.

The CDR3 DNA reads as TGCAGCGTTGAAGGTCGGGACAGGGGGCCGGAGGGCTATGGCTACACCTTC. Residues: CSVEGRDRGPEGYGYTF. The genes are TRBV29-1 and TRBJ1-2; 12 positions agree with TRBD1. This CDR3 region has 17 residues. J was trimmed by 4 bases and V by 1 base; bases with no gene match: 10. Germline lookup yields CDR1 SQVTM and CDR2 ANQGSEA. Together with reference TRBV29-1 and TRBJ1-2, the CDR3 gives the full variable domain: SAVISQKPSRDICQRGTSLTIQCQVDSQVTMMFWYRQQPGQSLTLIATANQGSEATYESGFVIDKFPISRPNLTFSTLTVSNMSPEDSSIYLCSVEGRDRGPEGYGYTFGSGTRLTVV.

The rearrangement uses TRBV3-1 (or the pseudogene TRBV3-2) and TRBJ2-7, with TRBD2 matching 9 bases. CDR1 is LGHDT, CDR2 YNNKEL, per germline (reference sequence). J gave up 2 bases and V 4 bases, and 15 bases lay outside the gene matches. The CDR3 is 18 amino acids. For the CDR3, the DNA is TGTGCCAGCAGCCTAAAGACCCTCTACATAGCGGGGGCCTACGAGCAGTACTTC. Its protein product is CASSLKTLYIAGAYEQYF.

This CDR3 reads CASSLDGRLGNTIYF. The DNA for the CDR3 is TGTGCCAGCAGCTTAGATGGCAGATTGGGAAACACCATATATTTT. The J gene is TRBJ1-3, the V gene TRBV7-9; D is undetermined. V was shortened by 1 base and J by 4 bases, with 11 bases between the two germline ends. CDR1 is SEHNR, CDR2 FQNEAQ, per germline (reference sequence). CDR3 length: 15 residues. The variable domain in full, with the rest retrieved from reference TRBV7-9 and TRBJ1-3, is DTGVSQNPRHKITKRGQNVTFRCDPISEHNRLYWYRQTLGQGPEFLTYFQNEAQLEKSRLLSDRFSAERPKGSFSTLEIQRTEQGDSAMYLCASSLDGRLGNTIYFGEGSWLTVV.

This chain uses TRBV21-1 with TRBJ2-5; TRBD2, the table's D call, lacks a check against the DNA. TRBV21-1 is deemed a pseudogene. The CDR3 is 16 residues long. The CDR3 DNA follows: TGTGCCAGCAACAAGCAAGTAGGGCGAGGGTTAGAGACCCAGTACTTC. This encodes CASNKQVGRGLETQYF.

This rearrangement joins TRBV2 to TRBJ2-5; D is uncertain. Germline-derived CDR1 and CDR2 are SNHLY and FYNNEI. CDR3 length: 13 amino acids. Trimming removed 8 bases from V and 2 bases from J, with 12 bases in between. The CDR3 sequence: CASRRSPQETQYF. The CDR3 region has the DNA TGTGCCAGCCGCCGGAGCCCTCAAGAGACCCAGTACTTC.

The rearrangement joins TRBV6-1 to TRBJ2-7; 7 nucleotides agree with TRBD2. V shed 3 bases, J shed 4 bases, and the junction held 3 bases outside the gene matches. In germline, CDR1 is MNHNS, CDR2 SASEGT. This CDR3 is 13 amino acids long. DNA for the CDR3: TGTGCCAGCAGTGACGGGGGGAGTTACGAGCAGTACTTC. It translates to CASSDGGSYEQYF.

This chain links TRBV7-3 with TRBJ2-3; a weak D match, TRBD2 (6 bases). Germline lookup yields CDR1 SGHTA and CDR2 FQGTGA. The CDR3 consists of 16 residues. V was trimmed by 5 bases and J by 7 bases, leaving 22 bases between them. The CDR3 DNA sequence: TGTGCCAGCAGCGGCACCGGGACTGAAATACTTAATACGCAGTATTTT. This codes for CASSGTGTEILNTQYF.

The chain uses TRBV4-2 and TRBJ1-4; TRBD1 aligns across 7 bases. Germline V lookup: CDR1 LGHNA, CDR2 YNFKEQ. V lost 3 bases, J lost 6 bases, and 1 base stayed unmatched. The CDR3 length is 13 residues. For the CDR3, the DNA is TGTGCCAGCAGCCAGACAGGGTATGAAAAACTGTTTTTT. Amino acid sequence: CASSQTGYEKLFF.

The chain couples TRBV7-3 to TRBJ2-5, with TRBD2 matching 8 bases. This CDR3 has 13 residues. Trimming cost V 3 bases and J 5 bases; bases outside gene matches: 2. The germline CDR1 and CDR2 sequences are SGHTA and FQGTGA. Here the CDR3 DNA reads TGTGCCAGCAGCTTTGCGGGGGGTGAGACCCAGTACTTC. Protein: CASSFAGGETQYF.

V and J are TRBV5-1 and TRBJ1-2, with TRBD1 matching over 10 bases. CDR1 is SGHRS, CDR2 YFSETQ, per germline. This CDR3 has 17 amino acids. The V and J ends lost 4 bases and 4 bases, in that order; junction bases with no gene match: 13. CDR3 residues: CASSPRDRGRATYGYTF. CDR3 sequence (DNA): TGCGCCAGCAGCCCCCGGGACAGGGGAAGGGCCACCTATGGCTACACCTTC.

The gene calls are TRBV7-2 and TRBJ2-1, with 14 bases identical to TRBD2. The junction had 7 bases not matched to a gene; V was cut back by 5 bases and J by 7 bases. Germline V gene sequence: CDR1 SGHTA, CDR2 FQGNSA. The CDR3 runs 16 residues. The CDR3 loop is CASSPPGLAGVNEQFF. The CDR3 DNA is TGTGCCAGCAGCCCACCGGGACTAGCGGGGGTGAATGAGCAGTTCTTC.

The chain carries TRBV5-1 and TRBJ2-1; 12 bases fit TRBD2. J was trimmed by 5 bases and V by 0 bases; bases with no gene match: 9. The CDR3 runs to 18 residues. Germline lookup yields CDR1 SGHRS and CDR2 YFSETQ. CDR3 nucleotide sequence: TGCGCCAGCAGCTTGGGCACCCTACTAGCGGGGGGCGACAATGAGCAGTTCTTC. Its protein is CASSLGTLLAGGDNEQFF.

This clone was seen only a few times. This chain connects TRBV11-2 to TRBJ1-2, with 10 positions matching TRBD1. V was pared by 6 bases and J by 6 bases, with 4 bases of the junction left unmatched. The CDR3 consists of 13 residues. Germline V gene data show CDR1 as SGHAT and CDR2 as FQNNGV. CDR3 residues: CASRGQGQDGYTF. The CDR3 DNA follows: TGTGCCAGCAGGGGACAGGGGCAGGATGGCTACACCTTC.

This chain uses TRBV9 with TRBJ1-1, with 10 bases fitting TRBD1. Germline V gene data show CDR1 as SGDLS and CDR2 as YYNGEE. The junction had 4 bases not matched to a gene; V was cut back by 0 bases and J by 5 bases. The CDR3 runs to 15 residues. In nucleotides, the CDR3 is TGTGCCAGCAGCGTAGGACAGGGGGCGAAGACTGAAGCTTTCTTT. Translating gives CASSVGQGAKTEAFF.

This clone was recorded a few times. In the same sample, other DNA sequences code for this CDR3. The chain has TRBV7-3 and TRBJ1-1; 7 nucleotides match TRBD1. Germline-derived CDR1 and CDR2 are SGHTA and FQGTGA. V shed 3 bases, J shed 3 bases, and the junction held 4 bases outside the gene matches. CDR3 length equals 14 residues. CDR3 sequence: CASSLTGRDTEAFF. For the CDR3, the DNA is TGTGCCAGCAGCTTGACAGGGAGAGACACTGAAGCTTTCTTT.

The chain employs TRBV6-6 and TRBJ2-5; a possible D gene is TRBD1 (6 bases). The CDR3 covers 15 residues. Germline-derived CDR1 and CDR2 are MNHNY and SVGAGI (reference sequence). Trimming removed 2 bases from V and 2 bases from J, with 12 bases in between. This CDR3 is CASSYAGVVQETQYF. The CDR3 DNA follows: TGTGCCAGCAGTTACGCAGGGGTGGTACAAGAGACCCAGTACTTC.